This T cell receptor (beta chain) was found in a study of long-term antiretroviral therapy in people with HIV. Whole-study results and caveats: Transplant-donor-level diversity was not reached after ART, though diversity increased. No data on ART adherence, viral resistance or therapy changes.

The immunoSEQ assay was v3.0, run at survey level. Measured with immunoSEQ multiplex PCR; TCRdb has only the in-frame clones, and not every one. Among more than 35,000 clones listed, about 95% were seen once. On this clone itself: Antigen: not known.

V lost 0 bases and J lost 6, with 12 bases in between. The length of the CDR3 is 14 residues. Germline CDR1 reads MNHNY; CDR2 reads SVGAGI (reference sequence). Every participant gave one or more pre-ART and two or more post-ART PBMC samples. This sequence originates from a woman aged 45 to 65 with HIV. The chain carries TRBV6-6 and TRBJ2-7; D unclear. The sample here was unsorted PBMCs, taken 3.7 years after starting antiretroviral therapy. CDR3 sequence: CASSYSGPKREQYF. The CDR3 bases are TGTGCCAGCAGTTACTCAGGTCCTAAACGCGAGCAGTACTTC.